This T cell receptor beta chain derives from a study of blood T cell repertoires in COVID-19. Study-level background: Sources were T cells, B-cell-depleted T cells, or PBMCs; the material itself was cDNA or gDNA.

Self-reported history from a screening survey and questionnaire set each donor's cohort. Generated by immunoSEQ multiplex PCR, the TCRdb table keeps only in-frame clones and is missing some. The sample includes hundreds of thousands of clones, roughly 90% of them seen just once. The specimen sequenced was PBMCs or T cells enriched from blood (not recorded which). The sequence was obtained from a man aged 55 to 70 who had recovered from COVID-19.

CDR3 nucleotide sequence: TGTGCCAGCAGGGGGACAGGCCATGGCTACACCTTC. This codes for CASRGTGHGYTF. The V and J genes are TRBV27 and TRBJ1-2, with 8 bases that match TRBD1. This CDR3 comprises 12 residues. Germline assignment: CDR1 MNHEY and CDR2 SMNVEV (reference sequence). J gave up 6 bases and V 6 bases, and 3 bases lay outside the gene matches.